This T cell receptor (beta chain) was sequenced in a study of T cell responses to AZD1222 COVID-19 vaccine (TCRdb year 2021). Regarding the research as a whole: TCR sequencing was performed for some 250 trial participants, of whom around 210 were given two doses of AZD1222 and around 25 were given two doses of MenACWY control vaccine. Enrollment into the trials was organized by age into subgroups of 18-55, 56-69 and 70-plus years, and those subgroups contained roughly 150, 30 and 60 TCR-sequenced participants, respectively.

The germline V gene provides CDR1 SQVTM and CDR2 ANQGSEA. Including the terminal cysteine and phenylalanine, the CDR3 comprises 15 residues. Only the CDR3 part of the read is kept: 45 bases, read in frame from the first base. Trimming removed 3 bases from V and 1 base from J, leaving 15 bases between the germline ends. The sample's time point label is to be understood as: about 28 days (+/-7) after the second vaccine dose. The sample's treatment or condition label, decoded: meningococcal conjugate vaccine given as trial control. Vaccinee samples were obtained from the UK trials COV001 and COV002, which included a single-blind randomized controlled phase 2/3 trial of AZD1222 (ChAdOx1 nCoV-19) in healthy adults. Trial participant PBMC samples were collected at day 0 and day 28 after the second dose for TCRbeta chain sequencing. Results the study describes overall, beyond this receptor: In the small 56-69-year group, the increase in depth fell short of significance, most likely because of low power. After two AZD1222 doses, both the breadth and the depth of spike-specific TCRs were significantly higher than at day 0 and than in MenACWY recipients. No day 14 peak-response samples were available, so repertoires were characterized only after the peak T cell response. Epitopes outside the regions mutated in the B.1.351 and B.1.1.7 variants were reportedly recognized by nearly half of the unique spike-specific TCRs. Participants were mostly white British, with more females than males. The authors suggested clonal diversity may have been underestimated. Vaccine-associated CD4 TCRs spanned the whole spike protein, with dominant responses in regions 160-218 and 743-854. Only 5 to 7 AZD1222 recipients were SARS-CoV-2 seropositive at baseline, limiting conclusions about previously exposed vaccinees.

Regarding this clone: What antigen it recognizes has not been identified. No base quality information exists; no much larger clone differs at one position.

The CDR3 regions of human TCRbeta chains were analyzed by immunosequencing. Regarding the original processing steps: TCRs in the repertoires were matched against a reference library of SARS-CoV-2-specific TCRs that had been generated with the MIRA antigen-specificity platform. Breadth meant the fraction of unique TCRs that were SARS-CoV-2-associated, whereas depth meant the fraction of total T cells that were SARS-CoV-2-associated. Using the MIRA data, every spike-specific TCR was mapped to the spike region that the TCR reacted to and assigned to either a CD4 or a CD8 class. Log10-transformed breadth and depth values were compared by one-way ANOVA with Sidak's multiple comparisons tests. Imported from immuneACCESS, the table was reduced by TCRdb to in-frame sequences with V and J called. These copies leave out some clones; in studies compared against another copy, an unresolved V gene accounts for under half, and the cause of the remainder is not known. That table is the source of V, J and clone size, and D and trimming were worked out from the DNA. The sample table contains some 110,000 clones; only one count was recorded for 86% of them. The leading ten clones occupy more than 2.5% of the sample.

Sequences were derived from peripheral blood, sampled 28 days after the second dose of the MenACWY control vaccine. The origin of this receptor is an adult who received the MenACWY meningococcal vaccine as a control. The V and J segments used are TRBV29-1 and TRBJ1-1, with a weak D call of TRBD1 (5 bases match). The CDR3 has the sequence CSVDPWGGENTEAFF. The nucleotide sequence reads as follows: TGCAGCGTTGATCCATGGGGGGGGGAGAACACTGAAGCTTTCTTT.